The 7 T cell receptor beta chains reported below all come from one sample, sequenced in a study of T-cell reconstitution after alpha-beta-depleted transplantation in children. Unique molecular identifiers featured in how the TCRbeta library was prepared. TCRdb re-analysed the PCR reads in MiXCR, keeping a single row per CDR3 protein. The table records some 500,000 distinct CDR3 sequences, around 18% of them present only once. Sequencing was performed on PBMCs from the stem cell graft donor, taken from the stem cell graft. The receptors come from a human donor who donated a stem cell graft to a child with acute lymphoblastic leukemia.

CDR3 sequence: CASSLGVLAPYSYEQYF. CDR3 DNA sequence: TGTGCCAGCAGCTTGGGGGTCCTAGCGCCTTACTCCTACGAGCAGTACTTC. The chain joins TRBV5-5 to TRBJ2-7; tentatively, D is TRBD2 (6 bases). V gave up 0 bases and J gave up 0 bases, with 16 bases separating them. Per germline, CDR1 SGHKS and CDR2 YYEKEE (reference sequence). This CDR3 is built from 17 residues.

The chain carries TRBV5-1 and TRBJ2-7; no clear D. Trimming removed 0 bases at V and 0 bases at J, with 10 bases between. CDR1 is SGHRS, CDR2 YFSETQ, per germline. This CDR3 comprises 15 residues. The CDR3 spells CASSLAPQTSYEQYF. In nucleotides, the CDR3 is TGCGCCAGCAGCTTGGCCCCCCAGACCTCCTACGAGCAGTACTTC.

V and J are TRBV20-1 and TRBJ1-5, with 7 bases matching TRBD1. CDR1 and CDR2 from the germline V gene are DFQATT and SNEGSKA (reference sequence). Trimming removed 6 bases from V and 3 bases from J; junction bases left unmatched: 8. The CDR3 loop spans 14 amino acids. CDR3 in DNA: TGCAGTGCGTACGGGACAGCCCTCAATCAGCCCCAGCATTTT. Amino acid sequence: CSAYGTALNQPQHF.

The rearrangement joins TRBV4-2 to TRBJ2-3; a weak D match, TRBD2 (6 bases). The CDR3 has 17 residues. In germline, CDR1 is LGHNA, CDR2 YNFKEQ. The germline V and J ends were trimmed by 3 bases and 2 bases, with 18 bases remaining between them. Here the CDR3 DNA reads TGTGCCAGCAGCCAGAAGTCCCCGGCTAGCGCCACAGATACGCAGTATTTT. Its translation: CASSQKSPASATDTQYF.

This clonotype turned up a few times. This chain links TRBV5-1 with TRBJ2-1; 10 bases match TRBD1. V lost 2 bases to trimming and J lost 8 bases; unmatched junction nucleotides: 4. Germline V gene lookup returns CDR1 SGHRS and CDR2 YFSETQ. The CDR3 is 14 residues long. CDR3 sequence (DNA): TGCGCCAGCAGCTTAGGGACAGGGGTGTATGAGCAGTTCTTC. Residues: CASSLGTGVYEQFF. Drawing the rest from reference TRBV5-1 and TRBJ2-1, the complete variable domain is KAGVTQTPRYLIKTRGQQVTLSCSPISGHRSVSWYQQTPGQGLQFLFEYFSETQRNKGNFPGRFSGRQFSNSRSEMNVSTLELGDSALYLCASSLGTGVYEQFFGPGTRLTVL.

This clonotype was seen only a few times. The chain carries TRBV12-3 or TRBV12-4 and TRBJ1-1; TRBD1 aligns across 9 bases. The CDR3 is made up of 17 amino acids. The junction had 8 bases not matched to a gene; V was cut back by 3 bases and J by 0 bases. As DNA, the CDR3 is TGTGCCAGCAGTTTGCGGGACAGGGACCCTCTGAACACTGAAGCTTTCTTT. Encoded protein: CASSLRDRDPLNTEAFF.

V and J are TRBV9 and TRBJ2-5; tentative D call: TRBD2 (6 bases). Trimming cost V 4 bases and J 5 bases, with 12 bases left between them. The length of the CDR3 is 13 residues. Germline V CDR1 and CDR2: SGDLS, YYNGEE. The CDR3 DNA reads TGTGCCAGCAGCCGGGAGAGGAGGGAGACCCAGTACTTC. It specifies CASSRERRETQYF.